This TCR beta chain was identified in a study of naive and memory T cell subsets. In germline, CDR1 is KGHSH, CDR2 LQKENI. The CDR3 has 14 amino acids. V was clipped by 3 bases and J by 7 bases; unmatched bases: 2. An equimolar mix of two oligonucleotides served as the beta constant-region primer for TRBC1 and TRBC2. From the UMI-ligation and nested PCR reads, TCRdb called clonotypes with MiXCR, one entry per CDR3 protein. This sample has 65,000 to 85,000 distinct CDR3 sequences, with about 12% found just once. The chain couples TRBV18 to TRBJ2-1, with 11 positions matching TRBD1. Sequences were obtained from central memory CD4+ T cells from blood. The clonotype originates from a human donor in good health. This chain's CDR3 is CASSPGQGANEQFF. Written as DNA, the CDR3 is TGTGCCAGCTCACCCGGACAGGGGGCGAATGAGCAGTTCTTC.